Listed here are 18 T cell receptor beta chains from one sample, sequenced in a study of cytomegalovirus exposure and HLA in healthy donors. Amplification used 60 Vbeta primers and 13 Jbeta primers. The method was immunoSEQ multiplex PCR; TCRdb's version includes in-frame clones alone and lacks a portion of them. The sample holds 100,000 to 150,000 clones, just under 80% seen once. Sequenced input: PBMCs. The receptors here all came from a young woman in good health and CMV-seronegative.

This clone was recorded only once. The J gene is TRBJ2-1, the V gene TRBV25-1; 8 bases fit TRBD2. This CDR3 spans 17 amino acids. The germline CDR1 and CDR2 sequences are MGHDK and SYGVNS. Losses at the gene ends were 8 bases for V and 7 bases for J; bases not matched to a gene: 19. CDR3 amino acids: CASGVPSGLGPLNEQFF. The CDR3 DNA reads as TGTGCCAGCGGTGTCCCTAGCGGGTTAGGGCCGTTGAATGAGCAGTTCTTC. Combining the CDR3 with reference TRBV25-1 and TRBJ2-1 gives the whole variable domain EADIYQTPRYLVIGTGKKITLECSQTMGHDKMYWYQQDPGMELHLIHYSYGVNSTEKGDLSSESTVSRIRTEHFPLTLESARPSHTSQYLCASGVPSGLGPLNEQFFGPGTRLTVL.

The gene calls are TRBV7-6 and TRBJ2-5, with TRBD1 matching 9 bases. CDR1 and CDR2 (germline): SGHVS, FNYEAQ. The CDR3 is made up of 14 amino acids. V lost 4 bases to trimming and J lost 6 bases; unmatched junction nucleotides: 6. The CDR3 sequence is CASSSKTGGKTQYF. As DNA, the CDR3 is TGTGCCAGCAGCTCCAAGACAGGGGGAAAGACCCAGTACTTC.

The gene calls are TRBV5-1 and TRBJ2-1; TRBD1 agrees at 9 bases. This CDR3 is built from 13 residues. J was trimmed by 10 bases and V by 3 bases; bases with no gene match: 5. Germline V gene sequence: CDR1 SGHRS, CDR2 YFSETQ. The CDR3 loop reads CASSSQGAREQFF. As DNA, the CDR3 is TGCGCCAGCAGCTCACAGGGGGCGAGGGAGCAGTTCTTC.

This clone has a handful of counts. The rearrangement links TRBV6-5 to TRBJ1-2, with D uncertain. Germline V CDR1 and CDR2: MNHEY, SVGAGI. Trimming shortened V by 0 bases and J by 6 bases, and 14 bases separated the two germline ends. The CDR3 extends over 15 amino acids. The CDR3 coding sequence is TGTGCCAGCAGTTACTCGAGAGGGAGACCCGATGGCTACACCTTC. It encodes CASSYSRGRPDGYTF.

This chain uses TRBV30 with TRBJ1-1; weak D call: TRBD1 (5 bases). CDR1 GTSNPN and CDR2 SVGIG come from the germline V gene (reference sequence). Trimming pared 1 base from V and 1 base from J, leaving 10 bases between. The CDR3 is 14 residues long. The CDR3 DNA reads TGTGCCTGGAGTGGGGGAACAGGGAACACTGAAGCTTTCTTT. Amino acid sequence: CAWSGGTGNTEAFF.

This clone was seen only once. J is TRBJ1-5 and V is TRBV5-1; 7 nucleotides line up with TRBD1. With 4 bases clipped from V and 7 bases from J, the junction kept 11 bases outside the gene matches. The CDR3 loop spans 15 amino acids. Germline loops: CDR1 SGHRS, CDR2 YFSETQ. The DNA of the CDR3 is TGCGCCAGCAGCCCAGAGACAGGGAGAGGGCAGCCCCAGCATTTT. It codes for CASSPETGRGQPQHF.

V usage is TRBV6-6 and J usage is TRBJ1-1, with D uncertain. V was clipped by 6 bases and J by 0 bases, with 11 bases between them. The CDR3 is 14 residues long. CDR1 and CDR2 (germline): MNHNY, SVGAGI (reference sequence). The CDR3 nucleotides are TGTGCCAGCAGCCCCGACGGGATGAACACTGAAGCTTTCTTT. Amino acids: CASSPDGMNTEAFF.

This chain links TRBV2 with TRBJ1-2; 8 positions agree with TRBD1. V gave up 1 base and J gave up 2 bases; unmatched junction bases: 0. Germline CDR1 SNHLY, CDR2 FYNNEI. The CDR3 length is 14 residues. For the CDR3, the DNA is TGTGCCAGCAGTGAAGGGACAGGGAACTATGGCTACACCTTC. Protein product: CASSEGTGNYGYTF.

This sequence joins TRBV30 and TRBJ1-1, with D tentatively TRBD1 (5 bases). V lost 0 bases to trimming and J lost 6 bases, with 14 bases between them. The V gene's germline CDR1 is GTSNPN and CDR2 SVGIG (reference sequence). This CDR3 is 14 amino acids long. CDR3 protein: CAWSVLRAGAEAFF. The CDR3 coding sequence is TGTGCCTGGAGTGTACTTCGAGCGGGGGCTGAAGCTTTCTTT.

Regarding this clone: Other DNA sequences in this specimen translate into the identical CDR3. This chain connects TRBV2 to TRBJ1-2; no clear D gene. The V gene's germline CDR1 is SNHLY and CDR2 FYNNEI. V was cut by 2 bases and J by 4 bases, with 5 bases left in between. The CDR3 extends over 12 amino acids. For the CDR3, the DNA is TGTGCCAGCAGTGAAACAGCCTATGGCTACACCTTC. Translated, it gives CASSETAYGYTF.

As DNA, the CDR3 is TGTGCCAGCAGTAGGGGACAGGGCACTGAAGCTTTCTTT. Encoded protein: CASSRGQGTEAFF. This chain joins TRBV25-1 and TRBJ1-1, with TRBD1 matching over 9 bases. The CDR3 consists of 13 residues. CDR1 and CDR2 (germline): MGHDK, SYGVNS. Germline trimming cut 5 bases from V and 4 bases from J; bases unmatched to any gene: 2.

This rearrangement joins TRBV7-8 to TRBJ2-1, with TRBD1 matching 7 bases. Trimming cost V 1 base and J 2 bases; bases outside gene matches: 2. Germline V gene data show CDR1 as SGHVS and CDR2 as FQNEAQ. The CDR3 has 15 residues. In DNA form, the CDR3 reads TGTGCCAGCAGCTTAGAAGGGACAGCCTACAATGAGCAGTTCTTC. The encoded protein is CASSLEGTAYNEQFF. The full variable domain, in which reference TRBV7-8 and TRBJ2-1 provide the parts outside the CDR3, is GAGVSQSPRYKVAKRGQDVALRCDPISGHVSLFWYQQALGQGPEFLTYFQNEAQLDKSGLPSDRFFAERPEGSVSTLKIQRTQQEDSAVYLCASSLEGTAYNEQFFGPGTRLTVL.

For the CDR3, the DNA is TGTGCCAGCAGCTTATTTCGGGGGGCGCTGGCTGGGGCCAACGTCCTGACTTTC. Protein: CASSLFRGALAGANVLTF. The chain employs TRBV7-2 and TRBJ2-6; weak D call: TRBD2 (7 bases). Germline CDR1 is SGHTA and CDR2 is FQGNSA. The V end was cut by 2 bases, the J end by 2 bases, with 16 bases between. The CDR3 runs to 18 residues.

The chain combines TRBV6-4 with TRBJ1-1; a possible D gene is TRBD1 (5 bases). Germline assignment: CDR1 MRHNA and CDR2 SNTAGT. The CDR3 is made up of 13 amino acids. Between the trimmed V and J ends, which lost 5 bases and 8 bases, there was a span of 15 bases. CDR3 protein: CASSLNRGEEAFF. Here the CDR3 DNA reads TGTGCCAGCAGTCTCAACCGGGGGGAGGAAGCTTTCTTT.

This clone was counted a few times. CDR3 bases: TGTGCCAGCAGCTTACCGCGGACAGGGGCAAATACGCAGTATTTT. It is translated as CASSLPRTGANTQYF. The chain uses TRBV5-6 and TRBJ2-3; 9 positions match TRBD1. The CDR3 runs to 15 residues. The junction had 8 bases not matched to a gene; V was cut back by 2 bases and J by 7 bases. Germline V gene lookup returns CDR1 SGHDT and CDR2 YYEEEE.

This sequence joins TRBV5-1 and TRBJ2-7; D is perhaps TRBD2 (5 bases). The ends were cut back, 0 bases at V and 0 bases at J, with 10 bases in the middle. The CDR3 covers 15 residues. The germline CDR1 and CDR2 sequences are SGHRS and YFSETQ. The CDR3 DNA follows: TGCGCCAGCAGCTTGGAGAGGGTTAGCTCCTACGAGCAGTACTTC. Encoded protein: CASSLERVSSYEQYF.

This clone was found a few times. V is TRBV2 and J is TRBJ2-1; TRBD2 aligns across 14 bases. J lost 12 bases, V lost 3 bases, and 4 bases had no gene match. CDR3 length: 14 residues. Germline V CDR1 and CDR2: SNHLY, FYNNEI. The CDR3 loop reads CASSEGLAGVWQFF. CDR3 nucleotides: TGTGCCAGCAGTGAGGGACTAGCGGGAGTCTGGCAGTTCTTC.

The rearrangement links TRBV5-1 to TRBJ2-1, with D perhaps matching TRBD2 (5 bases). V lost 5 bases and J 0 bases, leaving 15 bases between the germline ends. Per the germline V gene, CDR1 is SGHRS and CDR2 is YFSETQ. The CDR3 is 16 residues long. CDR3 coding DNA: TGCGCCAGCAGTGCAACTGGCGGACTCTCCTACAATGAGCAGTTCTTC. Its translation is CASSATGGLSYNEQFF.